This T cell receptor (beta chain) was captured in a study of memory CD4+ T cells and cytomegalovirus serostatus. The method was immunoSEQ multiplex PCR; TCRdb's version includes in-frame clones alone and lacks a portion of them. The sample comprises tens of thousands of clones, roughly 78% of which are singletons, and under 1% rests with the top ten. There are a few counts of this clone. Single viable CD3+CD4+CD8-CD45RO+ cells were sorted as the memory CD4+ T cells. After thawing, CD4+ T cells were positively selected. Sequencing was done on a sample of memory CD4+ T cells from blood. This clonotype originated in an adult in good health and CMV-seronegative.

CDR3 region: CASSLEDSPLHF. The DNA of the CDR3 is TGCGCCAGCAGCTTGGAAGATTCACCCCTCCACTTT. This chain uses TRBV5-1 with TRBJ1-6; D unresolved. The germline V and J ends were trimmed by 0 bases and 8 bases, with 3 bases remaining between them. CDR1 and CDR2 from the germline V gene are SGHRS and YFSETQ. CDR3 length equals 12 residues.